A single T cell receptor beta chain is shown here with its context. This clonotype was seen at least ten times. Its antigen specificity is not known. No much larger clone exists at a distance of one base, and base qualities are not known. According to the germline V gene, CDR1 reads ENHRY and CDR2 reads SYGVKD. The CDR3, cysteine through phenylalanine, is 16 amino acids long. Kept here is only the CDR3 DNA, which spans 48 bases and is read in frame from base 1. V has 6 bases trimmed and J has 2 bases trimmed; junction bases matching no gene number 8. These data come from a study of identical twins listed by TCRdb under 2016. General notes on the study: The study deep-sequenced TCR alpha and beta repertoires from monozygotic twins, unrelated adults of various ages and cord blood to test whether fetal clonotypes persist. Replicate twin experiments were performed at different times using different library preparation protocols to rule out contamination.

What the work shows at the level of the full study, not this receptor alone: Compared with coincidental sharing between unrelated individuals, out-of-frame TCR alpha sequences shared between twins showed an excess of sequences with low generation probability. Invariant T cells such as MAIT and iNKT could partly confound zero-insertion analyses, though diverse VJ usage argued against this for most clonotypes. Conclusions relied on cross-sectional statistical analysis, since the same donors could not be followed over many years. Recombination models systematically underestimated out-of-frame TCR alpha sharing in monozygotic twins but agreed with sharing between unrelated individuals. In beta out-of-frame sequences, excess twin sharing was weaker, because having fewer shared sequences lowered the signal-to-noise ratio. Abundant cord blood beta clonotypes had fewer insertions, young adult naive repertoires showed a similar but weaker trend, and memory repertoires showed no such trend.

Libraries were built with 5' RACE. The sample was run on an Illumina HiSeq 2000. Template switching introduced a universal primer binding site; the final cDNA contained a unique molecular identifier, enabling accurate counting of TCR cDNA molecules. Specific primers in the conserved constant-segment region were used to synthesize first-strand cDNA for TCR alpha and beta chains. To control for contamination, each cDNA library was double barcoded with a SMART-Mk sample barcode plus Illumina barcodes. TruSeq adapter sequences along with Illumina sample barcodes were introduced in two successive PCR steps. The TCR alpha and beta cDNA libraries were sequenced on the Illumina HiSeq platform using custom primers. From the authors' description of their analysis: Raw reads were processed with MiGEC to extract unique molecular identifiers, and MiXCR was used to determine CDR3 positions. Recombination models were inferred per individual with the repgenHMM and IGoR tools using an EM algorithm. Shared clonotype analysis was performed with the tcR package in R, normalizing sharing by the product of cloneset sizes. To study raw recombination without the effects of thymic and clonal selection, out-of-frame nonproductive sequences were analyzed. Starting from the raw public reads, TCRdb applied fastp trimming at Q25, assembled clones with MiXCR and retained in-frame beta chains. Each entry merges the rows of one CDR3 protein and shows their most common DNA and genes. TCRdb's processing, not the study's, gives the V and J calls here. In this sample the table shows 450,000 or so distinct CDR3 sequences, 11% to 15% of which occur a single time. The ten biggest clones cover 0.5% to 0.65% of the sample.

All donors were healthy Caucasians. The twin cohort consisted of three pairs of female monozygotic twins, all aged about 18 to 29 years. Positive isolation kits from Invitrogen were used to isolate CD4+ and CD8+ T cell populations. This same sample was also part of a study on yellow fever vaccine responses in identical twins. As the second paper documents: According to the authors, in identical twins the way T cells responded to vaccination appeared partly convergent and partly personalized. In the study, vaccine-responding T cell clones were precisely tracked in identical twins.

The sequence derives from a woman between 18 and 29 years old in good health. The sequenced sample consisted of CD4+ T cells sorted from blood. This sequence uses TRBV10-3 and TRBJ2-1, with 9 central nucleotides matching TRBD2. DNA sequence: TGTGCCATCAGGGAGGTGGCGGGAGGGCCCTACAATGAGCAGTTCTTC. It codes for CAIREVAGGPYNEQFF.